This T cell receptor beta chain was recorded in a study of blood T cell repertoires in COVID-19. Profiling relied on immunoSEQ multiplex PCR, and the TCRdb table lists in-frame clones only, not all of them. The table lists 270,000 or so clones, roughly 85% of them singletons. Trimming left V 4 bases short and J 2 bases short, with 17 bases between. The CDR3 is made up of 16 amino acids. Germline CDR1 reads SGHRS; CDR2 reads YFSETQ. This clonotype was obtained from a woman aged 30 to 39 with active or convalescent COVID-19. The J gene is TRBJ2-3, the V gene TRBV5-1; TRBD1 might be the D (5 bases). Sequencing was carried out using peripheral blood. CDR3 sequence: CASSVKTARLTDTQYF. CDR3 coding DNA: TGCGCCAGCAGCGTAAAGACAGCAAGACTCACAGATACGCAGTATTTT. Based on the CDR3 plus reference TRBV5-1 and TRBJ2-3, the full variable domain is KAGVTQTPRYLIKTRGQQVTLSCSPISGHRSVSWYQQTPGQGLQFLFEYFSETQRNKGNFPGRFSGRQFSNSRSEMNVSTLELGDSALYLCASSVKTARLTDTQYFGPGTRLTVL.